This TCR beta chain emerged from a study of PD-L1 blockade in urothelial cancer. Study in general: Timepoints chosen for blood analysis were 3 weeks (second dose) and 6 weeks after treatment start.

Whole-study results and caveats: Better survival was predicted when blood TCR clonality before treatment fell below the median.

Synthetic TCR analog templates were spiked into all PCRs individually. This table comes from immunoSEQ multiplex PCR, and its TCRdb copy is limited to in-frame clones, with some not included. The data hold roughly 50,000 clones, with around three quarters observed a single time. Per the germline V gene, CDR1 is SGHDT and CDR2 is YYEEEE. Trimming took off 2 bases at V and 4 bases at J, with 12 bases between the two ends. This CDR3 region has 14 residues. Each individual provided 1 to 8 samples (taken pretreatment and on-treatment). Points on this clone: The antigen is undetermined.

Sample: PBMCs, taken around atezolizumab (anti-PD-L1) treatment. The V call is TRBV5-6, the J call TRBJ1-2; the D gene is possibly TRBD1 (5 bases). The origin of this receptor is a man aged 65-85 years with urothelial cancer. The CDR3 protein is CASSLRGTLYGYTF. In DNA form, the CDR3 reads TGTGCCAGCAGCTTAAGGGGCACCCTCTATGGCTACACCTTC.